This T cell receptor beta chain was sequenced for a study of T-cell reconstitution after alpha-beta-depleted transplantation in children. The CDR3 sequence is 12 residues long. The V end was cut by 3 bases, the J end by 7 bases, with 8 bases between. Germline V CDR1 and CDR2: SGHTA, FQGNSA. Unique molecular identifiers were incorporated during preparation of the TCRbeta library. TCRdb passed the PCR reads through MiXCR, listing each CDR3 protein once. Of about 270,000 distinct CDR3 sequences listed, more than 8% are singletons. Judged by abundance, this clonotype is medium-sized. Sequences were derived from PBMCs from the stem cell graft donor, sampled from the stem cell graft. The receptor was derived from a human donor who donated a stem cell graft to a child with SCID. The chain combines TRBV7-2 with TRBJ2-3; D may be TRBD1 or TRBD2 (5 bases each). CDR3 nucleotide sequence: TGTGCCAGCAGCTTTGAGGGGAATACGCAGTATTTT. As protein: CASSFEGNTQYF.